The rows below give T cell receptor beta chains drawn from one sample of a study of PD-L1 blockade in urothelial cancer. The method was immunoSEQ multiplex PCR; TCRdb's version includes in-frame clones alone and lacks a portion of them. The data hold 130,000 or so clones, with around 84% observed a single time. The sample in question was PBMCs, obtained around atezolizumab (anti-PD-L1) treatment. These receptors all stem from a man aged 50-59 years with urothelial cancer. Each CDR3 is given with its conserved first and last residue. The order of the fields is V gene, J gene, D gene, clone size, CDR3 DNA, CDR3 protein. D genes are given only for firm matches. Clone size appears in some rows only: once, few, many, or a class for an expanded clone.

V: TRBV11-1; J: TRBJ2-5; D: TRBD2; size: .; DNA: TGTGCCAGCAGCTTAGCGGGAGGGAGTCGGGAGACCCAGTACTTC; CDR3: CASSLAGGSRETQYF
V: TRBV19; J: TRBJ1-2; D: TRBD1; size: .; DNA: TGTGCCAGTAGTCCCGGACAGGGCTATGGCTACACCTTC; CDR3: CASSPGQGYGYTF
V: TRBV7-9; J: TRBJ1-3; D: .; size: few; DNA: TGTGCCAGCAGCGGAGGTGGCGGGGCTGGAAACACCATATATTTT; CDR3: CASSGGGGAGNTIYF
V: TRBV15; J: TRBJ1-4; D: .; size: .; DNA: TGTGCCACCAGCAGAGCCGGGTTAACTAATGAAAAACTGTTTTTT; CDR3: CATSRAGLTNEKLFF
V: TRBV10-1; J: TRBJ2-5; D: TRBD2; size: .; DNA: TGCGCCAGCTATGGGGCGGGAGAAGAGACCCAGTACTTC; CDR3: CASYGAGEETQYF
V: TRBV18; J: TRBJ2-2; D: .; size: .; DNA: TGTGCCAGCTCACCAACAGATCCCTCCGGGGAGCTGTTTTTT; CDR3: CASSPTDPSGELFF
V: TRBV5-8; J: TRBJ1-5; D: TRBD1; size: .; DNA: TGTGCCAGCAGCTTAGGACAGGAGTCCCAGCCCCAGCATTTT; CDR3: CASSLGQESQPQHF
V: TRBV18; J: TRBJ2-2; D: .; size: .; DNA: TGTGCCAGCTCACCAGGTCTCGTGAGGGCCGGGGAGCTGTTTTTT; CDR3: CASSPGLVRAGELFF
V: TRBV27; J: TRBJ2-3; D: TRBD2; size: once; DNA: TGTGCCAGCAGGCCGACTAGCGGGAGGGCGTCGCAGTATTTT; CDR3: CASRPTSGRASQYF
V: TRBV11-2; J: TRBJ1-3; D: .; size: .; DNA: TGTGCCAGCACCCAGAACGGGGGCTCTGGAAACACCATATATTTT; CDR3: CASTQNGGSGNTIYF
V: TRBV29-1; J: TRBJ1-1; D: .; size: .; DNA: TGCAGCGTTCGGAGGGGGGGCGCCACTGAAGCTTTCTTT; CDR3: CSVRRGGATEAFF
V: TRBV28; J: TRBJ1-1; D: .; size: .; DNA: TGTGCCAGCAGTTTAGTCACCGGGTATCGGACTGAAGCTTTCTTT; CDR3: CASSLVTGYRTEAFF
V: TRBV28; J: TRBJ1-1; D: .; size: few; DNA: TGTGCCAGCAGTTACAGGGTGTACACTGAAGCTTTCTTT; CDR3: CASSYRVYTEAFF
V: TRBV7-3; J: TRBJ1-2; D: TRBD1; size: few; DNA: TGTGCCAGCAGCTTCGACGGGACAGGGAGCGGCTACACCTTC; CDR3: CASSFDGTGSGYTF
V: TRBV14; J: TRBJ2-5; D: TRBD2; size: .; DNA: TGTGCCAGCAGCCCTCTAGCGGGAATGCGCGGGGGAGAGACCCAGTACTTC; CDR3: CASSPLAGMRGGETQYF
V: TRBV25-1; J: TRBJ1-1; D: .; size: .; DNA: TGTGCCAGTATTGCAGGGAACACTGAAGCTTTCTTT; CDR3: CASIAGNTEAFF
V: TRBV18; J: TRBJ2-3; D: TRBD2; size: .; DNA: TGTGCCAGCTCACCGAGGACTAGTCGAGATACGCAGTATTTT; CDR3: CASSPRTSRDTQYF